The next 15 T cell receptor beta chains were all read from a single sample in a study of blood T cell repertoires in COVID-19. Using immunoSEQ multiplex PCR, the repertoire was profiled, and TCRdb retains in-frame clones only, with some absent. The sample holds roughly 200,000 clones; about nine tenths are singletons and the top ten take approximately 7%. Material for sequencing was peripheral blood. These receptors all stem from a middle-aged man with acute or convalescent COVID-19.

The gene calls are TRBV4-1 and TRBJ2-1, with D possibly TRBD1 on 5 matching bases. Trimming pared 1 base from V and 5 bases from J, leaving 30 bases between. The CDR3 is made up of 21 amino acids. Germline assignment: CDR1 MGHRA and CDR2 YSYEKL. CDR3 in amino acids: CASSQVTWLRDSAIGNNEQFF. The CDR3 coding sequence is TGCGCCAGCAGCCAAGTAACCTGGCTCCGCGACAGTGCCATTGGGAACAATGAGCAGTTCTTC.

The V and J genes are TRBV5-4 and TRBJ1-6, with TRBD1 identical over 8 bases. V trimming: 3 bases; J trimming: 6 bases; junction bases outside the gene matches: 5. Germline CDR1 and CDR2: SGHNT and YYREEE (reference sequence). CDR3 length equals 15 residues. The CDR3 loop is CASSSGDRGNSPLHF. CDR3 DNA: TGTGCCAGCAGCTCCGGCGACAGGGGTAATTCACCCCTCCACTTT.

V and J are TRBV19 and TRBJ1-5, with 7 nucleotides matching TRBD1. Germline V CDR1 and CDR2: LNHDA, SQIVND (reference sequence). The CDR3 sequence is 14 residues long. The V segment lost 0 bases and the J segment 6 bases; nucleotides outside the gene matches: 2. The CDR3 DNA reads as TGTGCCAGTAGTATAGAAGGGGGCCGTCAGCCCCAGCATTTT. Translating gives CASSIEGGRQPQHF.

The chain has TRBV28 and TRBJ1-5; D uncertain. CDR1 and CDR2 (germline): MDHEN, SYDVKM. The CDR3 covers 15 residues. The V gene lost 7 bases and the J gene lost 3 bases, with 16 bases spanning the gap. This CDR3 is CASTTIALPNQPQHF. Here the CDR3 DNA reads TGTGCCAGCACCACTATAGCTCTTCCCAATCAGCCCCAGCATTTT.

The chain employs TRBV29-1 and TRBJ2-5, with a possible D match to TRBD1 (5 bases). CDR3 length: 12 residues. The V gene lost 6 bases and the J gene lost 1 base, with 9 bases spanning the gap. CDR1 and CDR2 from the germline V gene are SQVTM and ANQGSEA. The CDR3 nucleotides read TGCAGCGTGCGACAGTTCCAAGAGACCCAGTACTTC. Protein: CSVRQFQETQYF.

The V and J genes are TRBV3-1 (or the pseudogene TRBV3-2) and TRBJ2-3, with TRBD2 matching 10 bases. CDR3 length: 16 residues. Trimming took 3 bases from V and 5 from J; bases not matched to a gene: 8. Germline loops: CDR1 LGHDT, CDR2 YNNKEL (reference sequence). CDR3 protein: CASSHGLAGVGDTQYF. Written as DNA, the CDR3 is TGTGCCAGCAGCCATGGTCTAGCGGGGGTGGGAGATACGCAGTATTTT.

The chain combines TRBV5-1 with TRBJ2-1; 10 bases are shared with TRBD1. Per the germline V gene, CDR1 is SGHRS and CDR2 is YFSETQ. V was pared by 1 base and J by 3 bases, with 13 bases of the junction left unmatched. The length of the CDR3 is 19 residues. The CDR3 nucleotides read TGCGCCAGCAGCTTGCCGGGGGTTAGGACAGGGGGTTTCTACAATGAGCAGTTCTTC. It translates to CASSLPGVRTGGFYNEQFF.

The chain recombines TRBV19 with TRBJ2-3; TRBD1 aligns across 9 bases. The germline V gene has CDR1 LNHDA and CDR2 SQIVND (reference sequence). CDR3 length: 16 amino acids. V lost 5 bases and J lost 1; bases outside the gene matches: 7. CDR3 sequence (DNA): TGTGCCAGTAGTCCCAGGACAGGGGTAGGCACAGATACGCAGTATTTT. Its protein product is CASSPRTGVGTDTQYF.

This chain joins TRBV27 and TRBJ1-1; the match to TRBD1 covers 8 bases. This CDR3 spans 15 amino acids. The germline CDR1 and CDR2 sequences are MNHEY and SMNVEV (reference sequence). The V and J ends lost 5 bases and 1 base, in that order; junction bases with no gene match: 6. CDR3 in DNA: TGTGCCAGCAGTCCAAGACAGGGGCGGAACACTGAAGCTTTCTTT. Its translation is CASSPRQGRNTEAFF.

The chain is built from TRBV9 and TRBJ2-2; TRBD2 is a possible D gene (5 bases). CDR3 length: 17 residues. The germline V gene has CDR1 SGDLS and CDR2 YYNGEE. The V and J ends lost 0 bases and 7 bases respectively, with 19 bases between them. The chain's CDR3 is CASSVGIGVLTDGELFF. The CDR3 DNA reads as TGTGCCAGCAGCGTAGGAATCGGGGTACTAACAGACGGGGAGCTGTTTTTT.

In this sample, this clone turned up a few times. The rearrangement links TRBV7-2 to TRBJ2-7; D possibly corresponds to TRBD2 (6 bases). Germline V gene sequence: CDR1 SGHTA, CDR2 FQGNSA. The CDR3 spans 16 residues. V was clipped by 4 bases and J by 4 bases, with 20 bases between them. The CDR3 nucleotides read TGTGCCAGCAGCTCGTCTACGGGGGACGGGAAATACGAGCAGTACTTC. The encoded protein is CASSSSTGDGKYEQYF.

This clone was seen a handful of times. The chain combines TRBV19 with TRBJ2-7, with D tentatively TRBD1 (6 bases). This CDR3 is built from 16 residues. From germline, CDR1 is LNHDA and CDR2 SQIVND (reference sequence). V gave up 0 bases and J gave up 1 base, with 13 bases separating them. This chain's CDR3 is CASSIDRATGSYEQYF. The CDR3 region has the DNA TGTGCCAGTAGTATAGATCGTGCGACAGGTTCCTACGAGCAGTACTTC. The complete variable domain, with remaining parts taken from reference TRBV19 and TRBJ2-7, reads DGGITQSPKYLFRKEGQNVTLSCEQNLNHDAMYWYRQDPGQGLRLIYYSQIVNDFQKGDIAEGYSVSREKKESFPLTVTSAQKNPTAFYLCASSIDRATGSYEQYFGPGTRLTVT.

V is TRBV5-1 and J is TRBJ2-6; 8 bases match TRBD1. Per germline, CDR1 SGHRS and CDR2 YFSETQ. The V segment lost 4 bases and the J segment 2 bases; nucleotides outside the gene matches: 8. CDR3 length: 17 residues. The CDR3 sequence: CASSLIGQGTGANVLTF. DNA for the CDR3: TGCGCCAGCAGCCTAATAGGACAGGGCACTGGGGCCAACGTCCTGACTTTC. Using reference TRBV5-1 and TRBJ2-6 for the parts outside the CDR3, the full variable domain is KAGVTQTPRYLIKTRGQQVTLSCSPISGHRSVSWYQQTPGQGLQFLFEYFSETQRNKGNFPGRFSGRQFSNSRSEMNVSTLELGDSALYLCASSLIGQGTGANVLTFGAGSRLTVL.

The V call is TRBV12-3 or TRBV12-4, the J call TRBJ2-1; D gene ambiguous. The CDR3 contains 13 residues. V lost 8 bases and J lost 8, with 16 bases in between. CDR3 loop: CASSRLFGDEQFF. CDR3 DNA sequence: TGTGCCAGCTCCCGGCTCTTTGGAGATGAGCAGTTCTTC.

The chain uses TRBV19 and TRBJ1-6, with D unresolved. This CDR3 is built from 15 residues. Germline V gene data show CDR1 as LNHDA and CDR2 as SQIVND (reference sequence). Deletions cut 3 bases from V and 3 bases from J, with 9 bases between. The CDR3 loop is CASSMGRFYNSPLHF. DNA of the CDR3: TGTGCCAGTAGTATGGGCAGGTTCTATAATTCACCCCTCCACTTT.